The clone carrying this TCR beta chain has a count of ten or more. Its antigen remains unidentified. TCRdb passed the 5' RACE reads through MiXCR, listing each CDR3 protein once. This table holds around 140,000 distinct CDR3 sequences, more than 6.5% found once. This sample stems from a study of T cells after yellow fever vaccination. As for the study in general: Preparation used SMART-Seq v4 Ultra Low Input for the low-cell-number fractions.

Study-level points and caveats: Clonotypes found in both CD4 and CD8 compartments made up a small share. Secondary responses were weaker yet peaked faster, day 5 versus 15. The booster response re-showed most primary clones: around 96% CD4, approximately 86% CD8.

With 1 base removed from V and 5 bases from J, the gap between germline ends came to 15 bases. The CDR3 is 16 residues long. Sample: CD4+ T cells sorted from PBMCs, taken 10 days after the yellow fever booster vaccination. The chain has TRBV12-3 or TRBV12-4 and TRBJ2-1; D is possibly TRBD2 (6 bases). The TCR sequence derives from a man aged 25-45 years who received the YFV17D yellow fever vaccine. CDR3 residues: CASSLETSPYDNEQFF. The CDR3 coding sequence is TGTGCCAGCAGTTTAGAAACTAGCCCGTACGACAATGAGCAGTTCTTC.